The next 12 T cell receptor beta chains were all read from a single sample in a study of control samples from healthy donors and cancer patients. Data came from immunoSEQ multiplex PCR; TCRdb stores just in-frame clones and leaves some out. The data contain about 120,000 clones, about 91% of them seen just once; the ten biggest clones take up 3.4%. The sequencing input was blood. Source of these receptors: a man aged 40-49 years in good health.

The chain couples TRBV19 to TRBJ1-1; a weak D match, TRBD1 (5 bases). The CDR3 totals 17 residues. The V gene lost 7 bases and the J gene lost 0 bases, with 21 bases spanning the gap. The germline gives CDR1 LNHDA, CDR2 SQIVND (reference sequence). CDR3 loop: CASTLRWQGAMNTEAFF. DNA for the CDR3: TGTGCCAGTACTTTGAGGTGGCAGGGAGCCATGAACACTGAAGCTTTCTTT.

The chain employs TRBV2 and TRBJ1-1, with unresolved D. The CDR3 runs 16 residues. V lost 0 bases and J 5 bases, leaving 16 bases between the germline ends. CDR1 is SNHLY, CDR2 FYNNEI, per germline. The CDR3, as DNA: TGTGCCAGCAGTGAAGCGCTTCCGGTCCGCCGGACTGAAGCTTTCTTT. Translation: CASSEALPVRRTEAFF.

The J gene is TRBJ2-1, the V gene TRBV21-1; the table's D call, TRBD2, has no DNA check behind it. TRBV21-1 is shown as a pseudogene. This CDR3 region has 14 residues. The CDR3 is CASSKPSRGGARFF. The CDR3 DNA reads as TGTGCCAGCAGCAAACCCTCGCGCGGGGGGGCGAGGTTCTTC.

CDR3 in amino acids: CASSPTMNSPLHF. CDR3 nucleotides: TGTGCCAGCAGCCCGACGATGAATTCACCCCTCCACTTT. The V gene is TRBV11-3, the J gene TRBJ1-6; D not certain. CDR1 SGHNT and CDR2 YENEEA come from the germline V gene. The CDR3 totals 13 residues. V lost 5 bases and J lost 7, with 9 bases in between.

Here the CDR3 reads CASSLRGQEYREKLFF. The DNA for the CDR3 is TGTGCCAGCAGCCTCCGCGGACAGGAATACCGTGAAAAACTGTTTTTT. The gene calls are TRBV3-1 (or the pseudogene TRBV3-2) and TRBJ1-4, with TRBD1 matching 7 bases. V lost 4 bases, J lost 7 bases, and 12 bases stayed unmatched. This CDR3 has 16 amino acids. In germline, CDR1 is LGHDT, CDR2 YNNKEL (reference sequence).

V is TRBV28 and J is TRBJ1-1; D unresolved. The V and J ends lost 6 bases and 0 bases respectively, with 11 bases between them. Per germline, CDR1 MDHEN and CDR2 SYDVKM. The CDR3 extends over 14 amino acids. The CDR3 DNA follows: TGTGCCAGCAGCCCCAGAGGCCTGAACACTGAAGCTTTCTTT. It specifies CASSPRGLNTEAFF.

The J gene is TRBJ1-5, the V gene TRBV24-1; D gene ambiguous. This CDR3 is built from 15 residues. Per germline, CDR1 KGHDR and CDR2 SFDVKD. With 7 bases removed from V and 1 base from J, the gap between germline ends came to 13 bases. The CDR3 bases are TGTGCCACCAGCCGAGGATATGGAAGCAATCAGCCCCAGCATTTT. It codes for CATSRGYGSNQPQHF.

This chain connects TRBV6-5 to TRBJ2-7; 8 nucleotides align to TRBD1. The germline V gene encodes CDR1 MNHEY and CDR2 SVGAGI. V dropped 5 bases and J dropped 2; count of bases not matched to a gene: 5. The CDR3 is 14 amino acids. CDR3 sequence reads: CASSTGGNPYEQYF. The CDR3 nucleotides are TGTGCCAGCAGTACAGGGGGGAACCCCTACGAGCAGTACTTC.

The chain joins TRBV6-5 to TRBJ2-3; weak D call: TRBD1 (6 bases). Germline lookup yields CDR1 MNHEY and CDR2 SVGAGI. V was pared by 10 bases and J by 7 bases, with 12 bases between. The CDR3 totals 11 residues. The CDR3 DNA reads TGTGCCACGTCAGGGGTAAATACGCAGTATTTT. Amino acid sequence: CATSGVNTQYF.

The chain combines TRBV12-5 with TRBJ2-7; TRBD1 might be the D (5 bases). In germline, CDR1 is LGHNT, CDR2 FRNRAP. Trimming took off 2 bases at V and 1 base at J, with 6 bases between the two ends. The CDR3 loop spans 13 amino acids. CDR3 amino acids: CASGLTGSYEQYF. The CDR3 DNA is TGTGCTAGTGGTTTGACAGGATCCTACGAGCAGTACTTC.

The chain links TRBV12-3 or TRBV12-4 to TRBJ2-7; D may be TRBD1 (6 bases). This CDR3 has 12 amino acids. V gave up 4 bases and J gave up 2 bases, with 6 bases separating them. This CDR3 is CASSSGAYEQYF. DNA for the CDR3: TGTGCCAGCAGTTCAGGGGCCTACGAGCAGTACTTC.

This clone was picked up one time. The chain links TRBV20-1 to TRBJ2-1, with 8 bases lining up with TRBD2. Germline trimming cut 3 bases from V and 6 bases from J; bases unmatched to any gene: 7. The CDR3 length is 14 residues. Germline CDR1 reads DFQATT; CDR2 reads SNEGSKA (reference sequence). CDR3 sequence reads: CSASSGLGSNEQFF. CDR3 DNA sequence: TGCAGTGCTAGTTCGGGACTAGGGTCCAATGAGCAGTTCTTC.